This T cell receptor (beta chain) was found in a study of shared clonotypes between healthy human individuals. Across the whole study: Each donor contributed plates that comprised three CD4 naive, three CD4 memory, two CD8 naive and one CD8 memory.

A word on this clone: As yet, its antigen is unknown.

General study findings and limits: Estimated richness was generally greater in naive than memory subsets.

CDR1 is MGHRA, CDR2 YSYEKL, per germline. Trimming took 4 bases from V and 9 from J, leaving 10 bases between them. CDR3 length: 12 residues. The table came from immunoSEQ multiplex PCR; TCRdb's copy has only in-frame clones and leaves some out. The sample holds just over 2,000,000 clones; approximately 94% are singletons and the top ten take around 1.1%. Naive CD8 isolation took CD45RO-negative cells positively selected for CCR7 and excluded terminally differentiated effector memory CD45RA+ cells. The chain couples TRBV4-1 to TRBJ2-1, with no clear D. Source material: naive CD8+ T cells sorted from blood. The source of this sequence is a man aged 18 to 35 in good health. The CDR3, as DNA: TGCGCCAGCAGCCCTGGCTCGGGTGAGCAGTTCTTC. Encoded protein: CASSPGSGEQFF.